These 27 T cell receptor beta chains were sequenced from one sample in a study of T cell repertoires in cytomegalovirus infection. TCRdb re-analysed the reads in MiXCR, keeping a single row per CDR3 protein. The sample records about 310,000 distinct CDR3 sequences, around 25% being singletons. Which antigens these TCRs recognize remains unknown. The sequenced sample was cultured PBMCs, obtained from culture after CMV antigen stimulation. Receptors were obtained from a human donor in good health (CMV status not recorded). Some clones in this sample may be carry-over from other donors' samples.

The chain uses TRBV19 and TRBJ2-1; 12 nucleotides align to TRBD2. The CDR3 extends over 15 amino acids. Unmatched junction bases numbered 6, after V lost 7 bases and J lost 5 bases. Per germline, CDR1 LNHDA and CDR2 SQIVND (reference sequence). CDR3 DNA sequence: TGTGCCAGTACCCCCGGACTAGCGGGAAACAATGAGCAGTTCTTC. This codes for CASTPGLAGNNEQFF.

This clonotype occurred many times. The chain employs TRBV11-2 and TRBJ2-3; tentative D call: TRBD2 (5 bases). CDR3 length: 15 residues. Germline V gene data show CDR1 as SGHAT and CDR2 as FQNNGV. The germline V and J ends were trimmed by 4 bases and 0 bases, with 11 bases remaining between them. CDR3 in amino acids: CASSYGGLSTDTQYF. The DNA of the CDR3 is TGTGCCAGCAGCTACGGCGGGCTTAGCACAGATACGCAGTATTTT.

This clonotype came up a few times. J is TRBJ2-1 and V is TRBV10-3, with TRBD2 matching 11 bases. CDR1 and CDR2 (germline): ENHRY, SYGVKD. J gave up 0 bases and V 3 bases, and 7 bases lay outside the gene matches. This CDR3 comprises 18 residues. The CDR3: CAISDPGLAASSYNEQFF. Written as DNA, the CDR3 is TGTGCCATCAGTGACCCGGGACTAGCGGCCAGCTCCTACAATGAGCAGTTCTTC.

This clonotype was seen a few times. The chain couples TRBV14 to TRBJ2-7; D gene uncertain. The V end was cut by 3 bases, the J end by 3 bases, with 12 bases between. There are 14 residues in the CDR3. Germline V gene lookup returns CDR1 SGHDN and CDR2 FVKESK. Here the CDR3 DNA reads TGTGCCAGCAGCCACGGACGGTGGGACTACGAGCAGTACGTC. It specifies CASSHGRWDYEQYV.

The table lists this clonotype with many counts. The chain links TRBV7-2 to TRBJ1-1, with no clear D. CDR3 length: 14 amino acids. Germline loops: CDR1 SGHTA, CDR2 FQGNSA. V shed 1 base and J shed 1 base, with 7 bases lying between them. DNA of the CDR3: TGTGCCAGCAGCTTAGAGGCCCAGAACACTGAAGCTTTCTTT. Encoded protein: CASSLEAQNTEAFF.

This chain links TRBV5-1 with TRBJ1-1; D possibly corresponds to TRBD1 (5 bases). The CDR3 is 13 amino acids. Trimming removed 7 bases at V and 4 bases at J, with 14 bases between. The V gene's germline CDR1 is SGHRS and CDR2 YFSETQ. The CDR3, as DNA: TGCGCCAGCTCAGGGACGGCGGGCACTGAAGCTTTCTTT. Encoded protein: CASSGTAGTEAFF.

This chain connects TRBV5-1 to TRBJ2-6, with no clear D. The CDR3 is 17 residues long. Germline V gene data show CDR1 as SGHRS and CDR2 as YFSETQ. Deletions cut 0 bases from V and 0 bases from J, with 10 bases between. CDR3 residues: CASSLDRELSGANVLTF. The CDR3 DNA is TGCGCCAGCAGCTTGGACAGAGAGCTCTCTGGGGCCAACGTCCTGACTTTC.

This clonotype has just a few counts. The V and J genes are TRBV6-2 or TRBV6-3 and TRBJ2-7; 8 nucleotides match TRBD1. From germline, CDR1 is MNHEY and CDR2 SVGEGT. J was trimmed by 6 bases and V by 4 bases; bases with no gene match: 5. The length of the CDR3 is 13 residues. In DNA, the CDR3 is TGTGCCAGCAGTTCCGGACAGGGACGCGAGCAGTACGTC. This sequence encodes CASSSGQGREQYV.

V and J are TRBV20-1 and TRBJ2-1, with 8 bases aligning to TRBD2. Germline V gene data show CDR1 as DFQATT and CDR2 as SNEGSKA (reference sequence). V dropped 2 bases and J dropped 3; count of bases not matched to a gene: 3. CDR3 length: 14 amino acids. CDR3 sequence (DNA): TGCAGTGCTAGACTAGCGGGTTTCTACAATGAGCAGTTCTTC. It is translated as CSARLAGFYNEQFF.

The V gene is TRBV20-1, the J gene TRBJ2-1; 9 bases fit TRBD2. V lost 0 bases and J lost 0; bases outside the gene matches: 12. The CDR3 spans 19 residues. CDR1 and CDR2 (germline): DFQATT, SNEGSKA (reference sequence). CDR3 nucleotide sequence: TGCAGTGCTAGAGATCCGAATAGCGGGAGTGGGAGCTCCTACAATGAGCAGTTCTTC. It translates to CSARDPNSGSGSSYNEQFF.

This clonotype was detected a few times. J is TRBJ1-5 and V is TRBV6-2 or TRBV6-3; 7 bases are a match to TRBD1. V shed 4 bases, J shed 1 base, and the junction held 7 bases outside the gene matches. In germline, CDR1 is MNHEY, CDR2 SVGEGT. The CDR3 sequence is 16 residues long. As DNA, the CDR3 is TGTGCCAGCAGTTGGGGTACAGGGGCGAGCAATCAGCCCCAGCATTTT. Translation: CASSWGTGASNQPQHF.

This clonotype was seen a handful of times. The rearrangement joins TRBV6-1 to TRBJ2-6; TRBD1 aligns across 7 bases. The junction had 10 bases not matched to a gene; V was cut back by 7 bases and J by 4 bases. This CDR3 has 16 amino acids. Germline-derived CDR1 and CDR2 are MNHNS and SASEGT. The DNA for the CDR3 is TGTGCCAGCAAACAGAAGGGGGCATGGGGGGCCAACGTCCTGACTTTC. Encoded protein: CASKQKGAWGANVLTF.

This sequence joins TRBV19 and TRBJ2-1, with 9 bases lining up with TRBD1. Germline lookup yields CDR1 LNHDA and CDR2 SQIVND (reference sequence). The CDR3 runs to 14 residues. Trimming removed 6 bases from V and 8 bases from J; junction bases left unmatched: 8. DNA for the CDR3: TGTGCCAGTAGCGGGAGCACAGGGGGCTATGAGCAGTTCTTC. Amino acid sequence: CASSGSTGGYEQFF.

The V call is TRBV20-1, the J call TRBJ2-5; D gene ambiguous. The length of the CDR3 is 15 residues. Germline CDR1 reads DFQATT; CDR2 reads SNEGSKA (reference sequence). V lost 4 bases and J lost 1, with 16 bases in between. The DNA for the CDR3 is TGCAGTGCTAATGGCGGATCCCGGCCCCAAGAGACCCAGTACTTC. Translated: CSANGGSRPQETQYF.

This clonotype was observed a few times. CDR3 sequence reads: CASSQAPGLAASTDTQYF. CDR3 nucleotides: TGCGCCAGCAGCCAAGCTCCGGGACTAGCGGCTAGCACAGATACGCAGTATTTT. V usage is TRBV4-3 and J usage is TRBJ2-3; TRBD2 matches at 11 bases. CDR3 length: 18 residues. Germline CDR1 and CDR2: LGHNA and YSLEER. V was pared by 1 base and J by 0 bases, with 6 bases of the junction left unmatched.

The gene calls are TRBV15 and TRBJ1-5; D possibly corresponds to TRBD1 (5 bases). V was pared by 6 bases and J by 2 bases, with 14 bases between. This CDR3 contains 15 residues. Germline lookup yields CDR1 LNHNV and CDR2 YYDKDF (reference sequence). This CDR3 reads CATSRGGGGNQPQHF. CDR3 in DNA: TGTGCCACCAGTAGGGGTGGGGGGGGCAATCAGCCCCAGCATTTT.

V and J are TRBV4-1 and TRBJ2-7; 10 bases match TRBD1. CDR1 is MGHRA, CDR2 YSYEKL, per germline. The CDR3 sequence is 16 residues long. With 0 bases clipped from V and 5 bases from J, the junction kept 7 bases outside the gene matches. CDR3 coding DNA: TGCGCCAGCAGCCAAGACGCGACAGGGGGCAGGAACGAGCAGTACTTC. It yields the protein CASSQDATGGRNEQYF.

This clonotype has a handful of counts. This rearrangement joins TRBV6-1 to TRBJ1-2; D unclear. The germline V gene encodes CDR1 MNHNS and CDR2 SASEGT. This CDR3 is 15 amino acids long. The ends were cut back, 1 base at V and 6 bases at J, with 15 bases in the middle. The CDR3 here is CASSEEALAADGYTF. DNA of the CDR3: TGTGCCAGCAGTGAAGAGGCGTTGGCAGCCGATGGCTACACCTTC.

V and J are TRBV6-2 or TRBV6-3 and TRBJ1-1, with a tentative D call TRBD1 (6 bases). Germline V gives CDR1 MNHEY, CDR2 SVGEGT. V lost 4 bases to trimming and J lost 5 bases, with 14 bases between them. The CDR3 runs 14 residues. The CDR3 region has the DNA TGTGCCAGCAGTTGGGGGGGGCCGGGGACTGAAGCTTTCTTT. This encodes CASSWGGPGTEAFF.

The chain joins TRBV6-5 to TRBJ2-7; TRBD1 agrees at 7 bases. Germline loops: CDR1 MNHEY, CDR2 SVGAGI. Trimming removed 0 bases from V and 4 bases from J; junction bases left unmatched: 9. The CDR3 sequence is 16 residues long. CDR3 protein: CASSYSTGAPGYEQYF. The CDR3 DNA follows: TGTGCCAGCAGTTACTCTACAGGGGCCCCCGGGTACGAGCAGTACTTC.

This clonotype has more than one count but fewer than ten. This sequence joins TRBV29-1 and TRBJ2-2; D gene uncertain. This CDR3 region has 13 residues. The germline CDR1 and CDR2 sequences are SQVTM and ANQGSEA. Trimming removed 0 bases from V and 4 bases from J, with 6 bases in between. Here the CDR3 reads CSVEELGTGELFF. The CDR3 DNA sequence: TGCAGCGTTGAAGAGTTGGGCACCGGGGAGCTGTTTTTT.

This rearrangement joins TRBV10-3 to TRBJ1-1; the D gene is possibly TRBD1 (5 bases). Germline V lookup: CDR1 ENHRY, CDR2 SYGVKD. There are 14 residues in the CDR3. V was trimmed by 6 bases and J by 3 bases, leaving 14 bases between them. The CDR3 region has the DNA TGTGCCATCAGGGTGGGGGGGAGGCACACTGAAGCTTTCTTT. Translation gives CAIRVGGRHTEAFF.

This chain connects TRBV29-1 to TRBJ1-1; D uncertain. The CDR3 has 14 residues. The germline gives CDR1 SQVTM, CDR2 ANQGSEA. V shed 1 base and J shed 1 base, with 10 bases lying between them. CDR3 sequence (DNA): TGCAGCGTTGAAGGGGTATGGGGGAACACTGAAGCTTTCTTT. Amino acid sequence: CSVEGVWGNTEAFF.

CDR3 bases: TGTGCCAGCAGTTTCGCTAGCCGAGGAGAGACCCAGTACTTC. It encodes CASSFASRGETQYF. The chain is built from TRBV12-3 or TRBV12-4 and TRBJ2-5, with D possibly TRBD2 on 5 matching bases. V dropped 3 bases and J dropped 4 bases, with 12 bases sitting between them. This CDR3 comprises 14 residues.

This chain links TRBV19 with TRBJ1-3; no firm D call. V dropped 5 bases and J dropped 4 bases, with 12 bases sitting between them. This CDR3 is built from 14 residues. The germline gives CDR1 LNHDA, CDR2 SQIVND (reference sequence). The CDR3 region is CASSFHGEGNTIYF. The CDR3 DNA sequence: TGTGCCAGTAGTTTTCACGGGGAAGGAAACACCATATATTTT.

The chain has TRBV5-5 and TRBJ2-5; D is perhaps TRBD1 or TRBD2 (5 bases each). Trimming left V 0 bases short and J 2 bases short, with 14 bases between. Germline V gene lookup returns CDR1 SGHKS and CDR2 YYEKEE (reference sequence). This CDR3 region has 16 residues. The CDR3 DNA sequence: TGTGCCAGCAGCTTGGGGGCCGGGACGTTACAAGAGACCCAGTACTTC. Protein sequence: CASSLGAGTLQETQYF.

The table lists this clonotype with a few counts. The chain joins TRBV5-6 to TRBJ1-3; D is undetermined. This CDR3 region has 15 residues. Trimming took off 4 bases at V and 2 bases at J, with 13 bases between the two ends. CDR1 is SGHDT, CDR2 YYEEEE, per germline. The CDR3: CASSRDWSPGNTIYF. DNA for the CDR3: TGTGCCAGCAGCCGTGACTGGTCCCCTGGAAACACCATATATTTT.